This is a list of T cell receptor beta chains from one sample in a study of identical twins. TCRdb reprocessed the 5' RACE reads with MiXCR, giving one entry per CDR3 protein. Among around 1.7 million distinct CDR3 sequences listed, around 29% were seen once. Specimen: cord blood. The receptors here all came from a newborn girl in good health. CDR3s include the opening cysteine and the closing phenylalanine or tryptophan. A D gene is named only where the DNA matches it firmly. Only some rows state a clone size, as once, few, many or a class for expanded clones.

clone size	V gene	D gene	J gene	CDR3 protein	CDR3 DNA
once	TRBV20-1	TRBD2	TRBJ2-7	CSARDNSKTSGYNEQYF	TGCAGTGCTAGAGATAACAGCAAAACTAGCGGATACAATGAGCAGTACTTC
few	TRBV20-1	NA	TRBJ1-5	CSARLAPRTSNQPQHF	TGCAGTGCTAGACTAGCCCCCAGGACTAGCAATCAGCCCCAGCATTTT
NA	TRBV5-6	NA	TRBJ2-4	CASSLGNTYGLYF	TGTGCCAGCAGCTTAGGGAACACCTACGGGCTGTACTTC
few	TRBV2	NA	TRBJ2-1	CASRSWTTLSYNEQFF	TGTGCCAGCAGATCTTGGACTACTCTCTCCTACAATGAGCAGTTCTTC
NA	TRBV5-1	NA	TRBJ1-2	CASSAGISYGYTF	TGCGCCAGCAGCGCAGGGATATCCTATGGCTACACCTTC
NA	TRBV3-1	NA	TRBJ1-5	CASSQGGRRQPQHF	TGTGCCAGCAGCCAAGGCGGGCGGCGTCAGCCCCAGCATTTT
NA	TRBV7-8	NA	TRBJ1-1	CASGRRDIPSRAFF	TGTGCCAGCGGCCGCCGGGACATCCCATCTCGGGCTTTCTTT
few	TRBV20-1	NA	TRBJ2-1	CSASSGRQFF	TGCAGTGCTAGCAGTGGTCGGCAGTTCTTC
few	TRBV7-9	NA	TRBJ2-3	CASSLADLPLQYF	TGTGCCAGCAGCTTAGCGGACCTTCCCTTGCAGTATTTT
NA	TRBV24-1	TRBD1	TRBJ2-3	CATGQTGGADTQYF	TGTGCCACGGGGCAGACAGGGGGCGCAGATACGCAGTATTTT
NA	TRBV5-1	NA	TRBJ2-7	CASSLEGFSYGQYF	TGCGCCAGCAGCTTGGAAGGTTTCTCCTACGGGCAGTACTTC
few	TRBV7-2	NA	TRBJ1-4	CASSWAGSREKLFF	TGTGCCAGCAGCTGGGCAGGGAGTCGGGAAAAACTGTTTTTT
NA	TRBV29-1	TRBD1	TRBJ1-1	CSALGTGVDTEAFF	TGCAGCGCCCTGGGGACAGGGGTAGACACTGAAGCTTTCTTT
few	TRBV6-6	NA	TRBJ2-1	CASSYSGRAPYNEQFF	TGTGCCAGCAGTTACTCTGGCAGGGCCCCTTACAATGAGCAGTTCTTC
NA	TRBV6-1	NA	TRBJ2-2	CVSKQTGELFF	TGTGTCAGCAAACAAACCGGGGAGCTGTTTTTT
few	TRBV20-1	NA	TRBJ2-7	CSAREGRTYEQYF	TGCAGTGCTAGGGAAGGGAGGACCTACGAGCAGTACTTC
NA	TRBV12-3/TRBV12-4	NA	TRBJ2-2	CASSEPGPRLVGELFF	TGTGCCAGCAGTGAACCGGGACCCCGATTGGTCGGGGAGCTGTTTTTT
few	TRBV12-3/TRBV12-4	NA	TRBJ2-6	CATLSPSGANVLTF	TGTGCCACCCTTAGTCCCTCTGGGGCCAACGTCCTGACTTTC
NA	TRBV15	TRBD1	TRBJ2-7	CATSRDGTVSSYEQYF	TGTGCCACCAGCAGAGATGGGACAGTGAGCTCCTACGAGCAGTACTTC
NA	TRBV2	TRBD1	TRBJ2-7	CASSVSDRGHEQYF	TGTGCCAGCAGTGTTTCGGACAGGGGGCACGAGCAGTACTTC
few	TRBV6-1	NA	TRBJ1-2	CASSEVRTYGYTF	TGTGCCAGCAGTGAAGTAAGGACCTATGGCTACACCTTC
once	TRBV3-1	TRBD2	TRBJ2-7	CASSQGLAAYSYEQYF	TGTGCCAGCAGCCAGGGACTAGCTGCCTACTCCTACGAGCAGTACTTC
few	TRBV20-1	NA	TRBJ2-7	CSASTLRPYEQYF	TGCAGTGCTAGTACACTCCGACCCTACGAGCAGTACTTC
NA	TRBV7-2	TRBD2	TRBJ2-3	CASSSLLAGARTDTQYF	TGTGCCAGCAGCTCGCTACTAGCGGGGGCCCGCACAGATACGCAGTATTTT
NA	TRBV5-1	NA	TRBJ2-1	CASSQGGTTYNEQFF	TGCGCCAGCAGCCAAGGGGGGACCACCTACAATGAGCAGTTCTTC
NA	TRBV5-8	NA	TRBJ2-7	CASSLVRGQYF	TGTGCCAGCAGCTTGGTGCGGGGCCAGTACTTC
few	TRBV5-6	NA	TRBJ1-1	CASSLAGRGQNTEAFF	TGTGCCAGCAGCTTGGCAGGGAGGGGCCAGAACACTGAAGCTTTCTTT
few	TRBV27	NA	TRBJ2-1	CASSPRGLENNEQFF	TGTGCCAGCAGTCCACGGGGACTGGAAAACAATGAGCAGTTCTTC
few	TRBV29-1	TRBD1	TRBJ1-2	CSDVGQGRYGYTF	TGCAGCGACGTAGGACAGGGGAGGTATGGCTACACCTTC
few	TRBV3-1	NA	TRBJ2-5	CASSQLVRARWDQETQYF	TGTGCCAGCAGCCAACTAGTTCGGGCTAGGTGGGACCAAGAGACCCAGTACTTC
NA	TRBV3-1	NA	TRBJ2-7	CASSQGENEQYF	TGTGCCAGCAGCCAAGGGGAAAACGAGCAGTACTTC
few	TRBV11-2	TRBD1	TRBJ2-7	CASSSGQGEQYF	TGTGCCAGCAGCTCGGGACAGGGCGAGCAGTACTTC
NA	TRBV9	NA	TRBJ2-7	CASSVEAPTYEQYF	TGTGCCAGCAGCGTAGAAGCACCCACCTACGAGCAGTACTTC
many	TRBV18	NA	TRBJ2-5	CASSSGQKETQYF	TGTGCCAGCTCATCAGGACAGAAAGAGACCCAGTACTTC
NA	TRBV15	NA	TRBJ1-1	CATSRASTNTEAFF	TGTGCCACCAGCAGAGCCAGTACGAACACTGAAGCTTTCTTT
few	TRBV10-3	NA	TRBJ2-3	CAIKNSTDTQYF	TGTGCCATCAAGAACAGCACAGATACGCAGTATTTT
NA	TRBV2	NA	TRBJ1-1	CASSELLRRWQAFF	TGTGCCAGCAGTGAGCTCCTCCGGAGATGGCAAGCTTTCTTT
NA	TRBV20-1	NA	TRBJ1-1	CSATPQGTEAFF	TGCAGTGCTACACCCCAGGGCACTGAAGCTTTCTTT
NA	TRBV13	TRBD1	TRBJ1-5	CASSLGRTGGAGQPQHF	TGTGCCAGCAGCTTAGGGAGGACAGGGGGCGCGGGTCAGCCCCAGCATTTT
NA	TRBV20-1	TRBD1	TRBJ1-6	CSARTDGGDSLYSPLHF	TGCAGTGCTCGCACAGATGGTGGGGACAGCCTTTATTCACCCCTCCACTTT